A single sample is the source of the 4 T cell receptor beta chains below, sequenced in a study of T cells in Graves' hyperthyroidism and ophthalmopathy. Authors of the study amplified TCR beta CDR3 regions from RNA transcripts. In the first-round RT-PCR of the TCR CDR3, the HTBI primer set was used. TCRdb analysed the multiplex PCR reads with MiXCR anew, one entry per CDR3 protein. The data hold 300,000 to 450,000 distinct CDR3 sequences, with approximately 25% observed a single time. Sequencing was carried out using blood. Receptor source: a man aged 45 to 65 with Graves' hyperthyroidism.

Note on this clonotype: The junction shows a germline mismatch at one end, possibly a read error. CDR3 in DNA: TGTGTCAGCAGCTTTGATCAGCCTCAAGAGACCCAGTACTTC. Translated, it gives CVSSFDQPQETQYF. The chain is built from TRBV11-2 and TRBJ2-5, with D uncertain. The length of the CDR3 is 14 residues. Per germline, CDR1 SGHAT and CDR2 FQNNGV.

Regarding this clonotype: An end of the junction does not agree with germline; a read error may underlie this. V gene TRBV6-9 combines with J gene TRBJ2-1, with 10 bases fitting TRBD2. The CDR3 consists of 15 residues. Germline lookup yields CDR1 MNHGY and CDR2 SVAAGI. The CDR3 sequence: CASKEREGRYNEQFF. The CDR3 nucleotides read TGCGCCAGCAAAGAGCGGGAGGGCCGATACAATGAGCAGTTCTTC.

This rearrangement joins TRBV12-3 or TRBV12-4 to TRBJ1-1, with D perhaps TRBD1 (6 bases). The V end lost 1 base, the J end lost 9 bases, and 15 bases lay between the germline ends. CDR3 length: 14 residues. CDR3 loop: CASSLVQRGVQAFF. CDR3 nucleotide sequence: TGTGCCAGCAGTTTAGTCCAGAGGGGGGTTCAAGCTTTCTTT.

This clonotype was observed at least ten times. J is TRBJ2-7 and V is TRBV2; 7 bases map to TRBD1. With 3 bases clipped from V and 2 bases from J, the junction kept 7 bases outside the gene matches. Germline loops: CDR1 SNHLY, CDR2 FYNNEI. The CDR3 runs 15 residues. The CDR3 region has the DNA TGTGCCAGCAGTGAGCTTTGGGACAGACCCTACGAGCAGTACTTC. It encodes CASSELWDRPYEQYF.